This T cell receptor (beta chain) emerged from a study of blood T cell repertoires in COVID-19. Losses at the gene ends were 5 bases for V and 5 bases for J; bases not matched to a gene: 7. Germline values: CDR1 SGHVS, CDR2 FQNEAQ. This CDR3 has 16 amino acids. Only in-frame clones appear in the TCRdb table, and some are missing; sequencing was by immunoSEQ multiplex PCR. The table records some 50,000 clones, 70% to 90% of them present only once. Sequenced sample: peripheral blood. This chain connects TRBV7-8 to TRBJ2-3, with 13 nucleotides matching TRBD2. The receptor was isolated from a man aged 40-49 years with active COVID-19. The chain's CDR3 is CASSQGTSGEVDTQYF. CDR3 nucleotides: TGTGCCAGCAGCCAAGGGACTAGCGGGGAAGTAGATACGCAGTATTTT.